These T cell receptor beta chains were read from a single sample in a study of Tregs in tolerant kidney transplant recipients. Method: immunoSEQ multiplex PCR; TCRdb's copy keeps in-frame clones and lacks some. The sample lists roughly 86,000 clones, approximately 93% occurring once. The sequencing used CD4+ T cells from blood (PBMCs), collected 12 months after the transplant. The receptors were gathered from a human patient who received a combined kidney and bone marrow transplant. The graft donor may be the source of some T cells. The CDR3 runs from the conserved cysteine through the conserved F or W. A D gene is named only where the DNA matches it firmly. Expanded clones are given a class, and other clones once, few, many or no size at all.

V gene	J gene	clone size	D gene	CDR3 DNA	CDR3 protein
TRBV20-1	TRBJ2-1	once	NA	TGCAGTGCTAGCCAATACAATGAGCAGTTCTTC	CSASQYNEQFF
TRBV7-2	TRBJ2-2	NA	TRBD2	TGTGCCAGCAGCTTAGCAACTAGCGGGAGTGGGACCGGGGAGCTGTTTTTT	CASSLATSGSGTGELFF
TRBV2	TRBJ1-2	NA	TRBD1	TGTGCCAGCAGTGGACCTGGGACAGGGGAGTTCTATGGCTACACCTTC	CASSGPGTGEFYGYTF
TRBV2	TRBJ2-1	NA	TRBD2	TGTGCCAGCGGGGGTCGAGGACTAGCGTCAACTGAGCAGTTCTTC	CASGGRGLASTEQFF
TRBV19	TRBJ2-1	NA	TRBD2	TGTGCCAGTAGTATCCTAGCGGGAGGGCCGGGTTACAATGAGCAGTTCTTC	CASSILAGGPGYNEQFF
TRBV5-1	TRBJ1-6	NA	TRBD1	TGCGCCAGCAGCCCCACCACAGGGGGGTATAATTCACCCCTCCACTTT	CASSPTTGGYNSPLHF
TRBV19	TRBJ1-6	NA	NA	TGTGCCAGTAGCAACGGCAGGGGTCATTCACCCCTCCACTTT	CASSNGRGHSPLHF
TRBV2	TRBJ1-6	NA	NA	TGTGCCAGCAGCACACAGGGTTCCTATAATTCACCCCTCCACTTT	CASSTQGSYNSPLHF
TRBV10-3	TRBJ1-3	few	TRBD1	TGTGCCATCAGTGAGCTGGGACAGGGTCTGGAACTCTCTGGAAACACCATATATTTT	CAISELGQGLELSGNTIYF
TRBV7-9	TRBJ2-3	NA	NA	TGTGCCAGCAGCCCTACTCGAGGAAGAGGCACAGATACGCAGTATTTT	CASSPTRGRGTDTQYF
TRBV6-5	TRBJ2-3	NA	NA	TGTGCCAGCAGTTATACCCGCTACACAGATACGCAGTATTTT	CASSYTRYTDTQYF
TRBV28	TRBJ2-7	NA	NA	TGTGCCAGTCGGCAGGGCAACTCCTACGAGCAGTACTTC	CASRQGNSYEQYF
TRBV20-1	TRBJ2-7	once	NA	TGCAGTGTGGCATTCTCCTACGAGCAGTACTTC	CSVAFSYEQYF
TRBV30	TRBJ2-2	NA	TRBD1	TGTGCCTGGAGGCCACAGGGGATCACCGGGGAGCTGTTTTTT	CAWRPQGITGELFF
TRBV7-2	TRBJ2-7	NA	NA	TGTGCCAGCAGCTTAGAACCCAGGCTCTACGAGCAGTACTTC	CASSLEPRLYEQYF
TRBV5-5	TRBJ2-7	NA	TRBD1	TGTGCCAGCAGCATCGGACAGGTCCATCGATCCACACCCTACGAGCAGTACTTC	CASSIGQVHRSTPYEQYF
TRBV5-1	TRBJ2-1	once	TRBD1	TGCGCCAGCAGCAGCATCGGGACAGACTCCTACAATGAGCAGTTCTTC	CASSSIGTDSYNEQFF
TRBV2	TRBJ2-7	NA	NA	TGTGCCAGCGGGTCTAGCGTCTACGAGCAGTACTTC	CASGSSVYEQYF
TRBV19	TRBJ1-2	NA	TRBD1	TGTGCCAGTAGTATCGGACAGGGGGGCTACACCTTC	CASSIGQGGYTF
TRBV7-3	TRBJ2-2	NA	NA	TGTGCCAGCAGCACCGACAGATTCACCGGGGAGCTGTTTTTT	CASSTDRFTGELFF
TRBV9	TRBJ1-6	NA	TRBD1	TGTGCCAGCAGCCTCCGGACAGGGGAGTTGAATTCCCCCCTCCACTTT	CASSLRTGELNSPLHF
TRBV20-1	TRBJ2-7	NA	NA	TGCAGTGCTATACTGAACTACGAGCAGTACTTC	CSAILNYEQYF
TRBV27	TRBJ1-5	NA	TRBD1	TGTGCCAGCAAACCGACAGGGACCCATAGCAATCAGCCCCAGCATTTT	CASKPTGTHSNQPQHF
TRBV6-1	TRBJ1-6	NA	TRBD1	TGTGCCAGCAGTGAAGGGACAGGGGATTATTCCCCCCTCCACTTT	CASSEGTGDYSPLHF
TRBV18	TRBJ1-2	NA	NA	TGTGCCAGCTCACCAGGGGCAGACGACTATGGCTACACCTTC	CASSPGADDYGYTF
TRBV11-3	TRBJ2-1	NA	NA	TGTGCCAGCAGCTTAAAAGAGGAGCAGTTCTTC	CASSLKEEQFF
TRBV7-9	TRBJ2-7	NA	TRBD2	TGTGCCAGCAGCTTAGCACTAGCGTTTACCTACGAGCAGTACTTC	CASSLALAFTYEQYF
TRBV5-1	TRBJ2-1	NA	TRBD1	TGCGCCAGCAAAAAGGGGGACAGGAGCTACAATGAGCAGTTCTTC	CASKKGDRSYNEQFF
TRBV10-3	TRBJ1-6	NA	NA	TGTGCCATCAGGTCCGGGATTAGAGATTCACCCCTCCACTTT	CAIRSGIRDSPLHF
TRBV30	TRBJ2-3	NA	NA	TGTGCCTGGATAGACAGGAAAAGCACAGATACGCAGTATTTT	CAWIDRKSTDTQYF
TRBV9	TRBJ2-5	NA	TRBD2	TGTGCCAGCAGCGTAGGAGCTAGCGGGAGGGACGAGACCCAGTACTTC	CASSVGASGRDETQYF
TRBV30	TRBJ2-7	NA	NA	TGTGCCTGGACGGTTAGCTCCTACGAGCAGTACTTC	CAWTVSSYEQYF
TRBV14	TRBJ2-1	NA	TRBD2	TGTGCCAGCAGCCAAGATTGGCTAGCGGGAGGTCGGCAGTTCTTC	CASSQDWLAGGRQFF